The entry below describes one TCR beta chain. In its sample, this clonotype was seen a few times. The specificity of this receptor is unknown. No quality values exist for individual bases; no much larger clone is one base distant. The record originates from a study of blood T cells in healthy people across ages (dated by TCRdb to between 2014 and 2017). For context, the study as a whole: In model experiments, template switching captured roughly one uniquely barcoded TCR beta cDNA molecule for every two T cells. Four age groups were formed from the donors: young (average approximately 16 years), middle-aged (approximately 41), aged (more than 55) and long-lived (roughly 81). Two additional independent replicas of 1 million unique cDNA reads from the same blood draw were analyzed for two donors (one aged 18 to 30 and one aged 80 or older). To avoid experimental bias, donors of different ages were distributed randomly across sequencing lanes. Age-related changes in TCR beta repertoire diversity were measured in the study by deep sequencing normalized with unique cDNA molecular identifiers. The paper as a whole reports these results and caveats: Donor CMV infection status was unknown, potentially confounding age-related changes in expanded clonotypes. Compared with the aged group, more naive CD4+ T cells, fewer expanded clones and increased TCR diversity were shown by the long-lived group, suggesting age selection. As age increased, observed TCR beta diversity per million T cells dropped in a roughly linear way, and a significant reduction was already evident by age around 41. The percentage of naive T cells measured by flow cytometry correlated strongly with observed TCR beta diversity. Estimates of total diversity from one million sequenced T cells were regarded as lower bounds and underestimates. Because profiling used bulk unsorted PBMCs, naive and antigen-experienced compartments could not be compared conclusively.

The donors were about 40 Caucasian individuals from Russia, aged roughly 6 to 100 years, who were systemically healthy. Each donor gave 9.5 to 10 milliliters of peripheral blood, drawn into EDTA-treated Vacutainer tubes. Ficoll-Paque density-gradient centrifugation was used to isolate PBMCs, with at least 6.5 million per sample. Trizol reagent was used to extract total RNA from PBMCs, with at least 5.5 micrograms per sample. For every donor, flow cytometry on a PBMC aliquot measured the percentage of naive CD45RAhigh/CD27high T cells. To prepare the library, 5' RACE was applied. These reads were obtained on an Illumina HiSeq 2500. A second PCR of about 6 to 11 cycles was performed with a sample-barcoded 5' primer and a J-beta primer mix. A unique molecular identifier was introduced onto each TCR beta cDNA molecule by a template-switch 5' adaptor carrying 12 random nucleotides. Each sample yielded at least 2.5 million CDR3-containing paired-end reads. The Mint cDNA synthesis kit, primed by a TRBC-specific oligonucleotide, was used to synthesize first-strand cDNA from all RNA. All cDNA was treated with uracil-DNA glycosylase and then went through a first 18-cycle PCR with the universal primers M1SS and BC2_uni_R. Regarding the original processing steps: For normalization, 1 million high-quality reads were randomly selected from each sample, with every read carrying a distinct molecular identifier. Reads sharing molecular identifiers were discarded rather than binned into consensus sequences. MiTCR, with a Q25 quality threshold and the strictest error-elimination algorithm, was used for CDR3 identification, clonotype clustering and error correction. A nonparametric unseen species model with Euler transformation was used to estimate lower-bound total TCR beta diversity. TCRdb reanalyzed the raw reads on its own, using fastp at Q25 for trimming and MiXCR for clone calling, and kept in-frame beta chains. Rows merge per CDR3 protein into single entries with the most common DNA and genes. These V and J calls originate from TCRdb's pipeline instead of the authors' own analysis. The sample table records 1 million to 1.2 million distinct CDR3 sequences; roughly two fifths of these occur just once. About an eighth of the sample is taken by the ten largest.

Measured from the cysteine to the phenylalanine, the CDR3 is 13 residues long. Kept here is only the CDR3 DNA, which spans 39 bases and is read in frame from base 1. V and J lose 3 bases and 4 bases, and a span of 9 bases separates them. The TCR originated in a man in his late teens or twenties in good health. This chain joins TRBV12-3 or TRBV12-4 to TRBJ1-1; the D gene lacks a confident call. The sequencing sample was made of blood. The DNA sequence is given as TGTGCCAGCAGTTTGACCCTGGGCACTGAAGCTTTCTTT. Protein translation: CASSLTLGTEAFF.